The rows below give T cell receptor beta chains drawn from one sample of a study of blood T cell repertoires in COVID-19. Only in-frame clones appear in the TCRdb table, and some are missing; sequencing was by immunoSEQ multiplex PCR. The sample holds about half a million clones, roughly 89% seen once. Sequenced input: peripheral blood. All receptors derive from a man between 18 and 29 years old with COVID-19, enrolled during active disease. The CDR3 runs from the conserved cysteine through the conserved F or W. Fields, in order: J gene, clone size, V gene, D gene, CDR3 DNA, CDR3 protein. The D gene is left open where the match is weak. Expanded clones are given a class, and other clones once, few, many or no size at all.

>TRBJ2-7|NA|TRBV15|NA
TGTGCCACCAGCAGAGATCCTTTGGGGGGGCCGGCCTACGAGCAGTACTTC
CATSRDPLGGPAYEQYF
>TRBJ2-7|NA|TRBV7-9|NA
TGTGCCAGCAGCTTGAGGGAAAGGACCTCCGAGCAGTACTTC
CASSLRERTSEQYF
>TRBJ1-3|once|TRBV5-6|NA
TGTGCCAGCAGCTTGGTCCAGGGCTCTGGAAACACCATATATTTT
CASSLVQGSGNTIYF
>TRBJ2-1|NA|TRBV27|TRBD1
TGTGCCAGCAGTTTACAGGGGGCAGGGAATGAGCAGTTCTTC
CASSLQGAGNEQFF
>TRBJ2-1|NA|TRBV18|NA
TGTGCCAGCTCACCACGGACGGGCGCGGGCAATGAGCAGTTCTTC
CASSPRTGAGNEQFF
>TRBJ1-2|NA|TRBV5-6|NA
TGTGCCAGCAGCATTAGACGGGAACTTGATGGTGGCTACACCTTC
CASSIRRELDGGYTF
>TRBJ1-2|NA|TRBV6-2/TRBV6-3|NA
TGTGCCAGCAGTTACCAGATTGGCTACACCTTC
CASSYQIGYTF
>TRBJ1-4|NA|TRBV5-5|NA
TGTGCCAGCAGCTTATATCCCAGGGGCGTCTCTCCAACTAATGAAAAACTGTTTTTT
CASSLYPRGVSPTNEKLFF
>TRBJ2-3|NA|TRBV3-1/TRBV3-2|TRBD2
TGTGCCAGCAGCCAAGATCCCGGGACTAGCGAAGATACGCAGTATTTT
CASSQDPGTSEDTQYF
>TRBJ2-2|once|TRBV20-1|TRBD2
TGCAGTGCTAGTAGCGGGTCTACCGGGGAGCTGTTTTTT
CSASSGSTGELFF
>TRBJ2-5|NA|TRBV11-3|TRBD1
TGTGCCAGCAGCGCGCACAGGGGCGAAGAGACCCAGTACTTC
CASSAHRGEETQYF
>TRBJ1-1|NA|TRBV30|NA
TGTGCCTGGAGTGGACACTTGAACACTGAAGCTTTCTTT
CAWSGHLNTEAFF
>TRBJ2-1|once|TRBV7-8|NA
TGTGCCAGCAGCTCCATAGTCGGGTTCAATGAGCAGTTCTTC
CASSSIVGFNEQFF
>TRBJ2-3|NA|TRBV30|NA
TGTGCCTGGAGTGTATCCAGGGGTTTGGATACGCAGTATTTT
CAWSVSRGLDTQYF
>TRBJ1-2|NA|TRBV4-2|NA
TGTGCCAGCAGCCAACAGCTTACAGGTGGCTACACCTTC
CASSQQLTGGYTF
>TRBJ2-3|NA|TRBV19|TRBD1
TGTGCCAGTAGTATAGACCCCCTTGAGACAGGGGGCACAGATACGCAGTATTTT
CASSIDPLETGGTDTQYF
>TRBJ1-2|NA|TRBV19|NA
TGTGCCAGTAGTATACTGGGGGCCACTAACTATGGCTACACCTTC
CASSILGATNYGYTF
>TRBJ1-6|NA|TRBV3-1/TRBV3-2|NA
TGTGCCAGCAGCGAAGGGACTGTGGTTTTGTCACCCCTCCACTTT
CASSEGTVVLSPLHF
>TRBJ2-5|NA|TRBV2|TRBD1
TGTGCCAGCCAACCGGGACAGTCGCAAGAGACCCAGTACTTC
CASQPGQSQETQYF
>TRBJ2-5|NA|TRBV3-1/TRBV3-2|NA
TGTGCCAGCAGCGTATTCCTAGTGTTTGAGACCCAGTACTTC
CASSVFLVFETQYF
>TRBJ2-1|NA|TRBV6-5|NA
TGTGCCAGCAGTTTCAGGTCGGGGACAATAAACAATGAGCAGTTCTTC
CASSFRSGTINNEQFF
>TRBJ1-2|NA|TRBV19|NA
TGTGCCAGTACAGACAGTGGGCATGGCTACACCTTC
CASTDSGHGYTF
>TRBJ2-3|NA|TRBV6-5|NA
TGTGCCAGCACCCCGGGCGGGGCAGATACGCAGTATTTT
CASTPGGADTQYF
>TRBJ1-6|NA|TRBV12-1|NA
TGTGCCAGCTCCGAGGCTACACCAATCCTCCACTTT
CASSEATPILHF
>TRBJ1-1|NA|TRBV12-3/TRBV12-4|NA
TGTGCCAGCAGTTTCTACACTGAAGCTTTCTTT
CASSFYTEAFF
>TRBJ2-7|once|TRBV30|NA
TGTGCCTACTCCGAGGGTGAGCAGTACTTC
CAYSEGEQYF
>TRBJ2-5|NA|TRBV27|NA
TGTGCCAGCAGTTTATCCCGTGGAGAGGGGGGGCTGCAAGAGACCCAGTACTTC
CASSLSRGEGGLQETQYF
>TRBJ1-3|NA|TRBV10-1|NA
TGCGCCAGCAGCCTCACCCCGGACGGGAACTCTGGAAACACCATATATTTT
CASSLTPDGNSGNTIYF
>TRBJ2-7|NA|TRBV3-1/TRBV3-2|TRBD1
TGTGCCAGCAGCCCAGGGACAGGACCTCTCGAGCAGTACTTC
CASSPGTGPLEQYF
>TRBJ1-2|NA|TRBV7-9|NA
TGTGCCAGCAGTCCCGGCGGAGGGAGAATCTATGGCTACACCTTC
CASSPGGGRIYGYTF
>TRBJ2-3|NA|TRBV9|TRBD1
TGTGCCAGCAGCATTATGACAGGGGGCGAAGATACGCAGTATTTT
CASSIMTGGEDTQYF
>TRBJ1-2|few|TRBV4-1|TRBD1
TGCGCCAGCAGCCCGACAGGGCCTAACTATGGCTACACCTTC
CASSPTGPNYGYTF
>TRBJ2-3|NA|TRBV9|NA
TGTGCCAGCAGCGTAGATATGTTCACAGATACGCAGTATTTT
CASSVDMFTDTQYF
>TRBJ1-5|NA|TRBV5-1|TRBD1
TGCGCCAGCAGCTTGGAGGGACAGATCAATCAGCCCCAGCATTTT
CASSLEGQINQPQHF
>TRBJ2-3|NA|TRBV6-5|TRBD2
TGTGCCAGCAGTTCCCTAGCGGGAGTCGCAGATACGCAGTATTTT
CASSSLAGVADTQYF
>TRBJ2-2|NA|TRBV29-1|TRBD1
TGCAGCGTTTTGGACAGGAGGTTTACCGGGGAGCTGTTTTTT
CSVLDRRFTGELFF
>TRBJ1-1|NA|TRBV6-5|TRBD1
TGTGCCAGCAGTTTCGAGACAGGGAGGAACACTGAAGCTTTCTTT
CASSFETGRNTEAFF
>TRBJ2-7|NA|TRBV12-5|TRBD2
TGTGCTAGTGGTTCGGGACTAGCGGGGGTGTACGAGCAGTACTTC
CASGSGLAGVYEQYF
>TRBJ1-2|few|TRBV2|TRBD1
TGTGCCAGCAGTGCCGGACAGGGGAAGGGCTATGGCTACACCTTC
CASSAGQGKGYGYTF
>TRBJ2-5|few|TRBV2|TRBD2
TGTGCCAGCAGTGAAAATACGGGAGGGCCCGAGGAGACCCAGTACTTC
CASSENTGGPEETQYF
>TRBJ2-2|NA|TRBV29-1|TRBD2
TGCAGCGCCCAGACTAGCGGGGGGACCGGGGAGCTGTTTTTT
CSAQTSGGTGELFF
>TRBJ1-5|NA|TRBV27|NA
TGTGCCACCGGTTATAGCAATCAGCCCCAGCATTTT
CATGYSNQPQHF
>TRBJ2-3|few|TRBV7-3|TRBD1
TGTGCCAGCAGCTCCCGGACAGGGCGGGATACGCAGTATTTT
CASSSRTGRDTQYF
>TRBJ2-1|NA|TRBV20-1|NA
TGCAGTGCTAGTAGGGGTCCCGCGTACAATGAGCAGTTCTTC
CSASRGPAYNEQFF
>TRBJ1-2|NA|TRBV7-8|NA
TGTGCCAGCAGCTTAGAACCAGCGAATAACTATGGCTACACCTTC
CASSLEPANNYGYTF
>TRBJ2-3|NA|TRBV24-1|TRBD1
TGTGCCACCAGTGATTCACGTGACAGGGACACAGATACGCAGTATTTT
CATSDSRDRDTDTQYF
>TRBJ1-5|NA|TRBV5-5|NA
TGTGCCAGCAGCTACGGGGGAGGAGGACAGCCCCAGCATTTT
CASSYGGGGQPQHF
>TRBJ1-5|NA|TRBV30|NA
TGTGCCTGGAGATCCTTAGACAACGGCAATCAGCCCCAGCATTTT
CAWRSLDNGNQPQHF
>TRBJ1-1|NA|TRBV6-5|NA
TGTGCCAGCAGTACTGAGACTGAAGCTTTCTTT
CASSTETEAFF
>TRBJ2-1|NA|TRBV24-1|TRBD2
TGTGCCACGACCGATAGCGGGAGAAATGAGCAGTTCTTC
CATTDSGRNEQFF
>TRBJ2-3|NA|TRBV15|NA
TGTGCCACCCTCCCGAGCGGGTCGGATTCAGATACGCAGTATTTT
CATLPSGSDSDTQYF
>TRBJ1-1|NA|TRBV2|NA
TGTGCCAGCAGAGGGGACATGGGCCAGGAGGATGAAGCTTTCTTT
CASRGDMGQEDEAFF
>TRBJ2-3|NA|TRBV24-1|TRBD2
TGTGCCACCAGTGATCCCCGACCTCGGGCTAGCGGGAGTTCCCTTGTAGGTACGCAGTATTTT
CATSDPRPRASGSSLVGTQYF
>TRBJ1-6|NA|TRBV5-4|NA
TGTGCCAGCAGCTTGAGGCAGGCAGATTCACCCCTCCACTTT
CASSLRQADSPLHF
>TRBJ2-3|NA|TRBV2|TRBD2
TGTGCCAGCAGTGAAGGGCCCCCCGGGACTAGCGGGAGAAATACGCAGTATTTT
CASSEGPPGTSGRNTQYF
>TRBJ1-2|NA|TRBV6-1|NA
TGTGCCAGCAGTGAAGTTGGGAGGGCGGGCGGCTACACCTTC
CASSEVGRAGGYTF
>TRBJ2-6|few|TRBV25-1|TRBD1
TGTGCCAGCAGTGGCGACAGGGAGACCTCTGGGGCCAACGTCCTGACTTTC
CASSGDRETSGANVLTF
>TRBJ2-7|NA|TRBV11-3|NA
TGTGCCAGCAGCTTAACTGCCTCCTACGAGCAGTACTTC
CASSLTASYEQYF
>TRBJ2-1|NA|TRBV10-3|TRBD1
TGTGCCATCACTAGGGACAGTGCTTACAATGAGCAGTTCTTC
CAITRDSAYNEQFF
>TRBJ2-3|NA|TRBV5-1|TRBD2
TGCGCCAGCAGCTTGGTGGGACTAGCGGAGACGCAGTATTTT
CASSLVGLAETQYF